This T cell receptor (beta chain) was retrieved from a study of vaccination effects on CD4 cells after COVID-19. Findings and limits, study-wide: In healthy vaccinees, only 1 of 255 vaccine-induced clones cross-reacted with common cold coronaviruses.

The germline V gene encodes CDR1 SGHDT and CDR2 YYEEEE. Trimming took 0 bases from V and 8 from J, leaving 8 bases between them. The CDR3 length is 13 residues. Antigen-specific CD4+ T cell clonotypes were called by their expansion after viral peptide-pool culture in ViraFEST. Upon completion of under eleven days in culture, CD4+ T cells were isolated. It was two doses of either the BNT162b2 or mRNA-1273 vaccine that participants received. As for this clone: Its target is not known.

TCRdb's table, derived via immunoSEQ multiplex PCR, lists solely in-frame clones and lacks some. The repertoire has under 25,000 clones, approximately 80% of them found once; the top ten carry approximately 5.6%. Here the sequenced sample was CD4+ T cells from PBMCs cultured with SARS-CoV-2 spike peptides, taken after COVID-19 vaccination. The chain has TRBV5-6 and TRBJ1-4, with D uncertain. The origin of this receptor is a human donor who received a COVID-19 vaccine. Some clones in this sample may be carry-over from other donors' samples. The CDR3 DNA reads as TGTGCCAGCAGCTTGGCCGGCGACGAAAAACTGTTTTTT. Translating it yields CASSLAGDEKLFF.